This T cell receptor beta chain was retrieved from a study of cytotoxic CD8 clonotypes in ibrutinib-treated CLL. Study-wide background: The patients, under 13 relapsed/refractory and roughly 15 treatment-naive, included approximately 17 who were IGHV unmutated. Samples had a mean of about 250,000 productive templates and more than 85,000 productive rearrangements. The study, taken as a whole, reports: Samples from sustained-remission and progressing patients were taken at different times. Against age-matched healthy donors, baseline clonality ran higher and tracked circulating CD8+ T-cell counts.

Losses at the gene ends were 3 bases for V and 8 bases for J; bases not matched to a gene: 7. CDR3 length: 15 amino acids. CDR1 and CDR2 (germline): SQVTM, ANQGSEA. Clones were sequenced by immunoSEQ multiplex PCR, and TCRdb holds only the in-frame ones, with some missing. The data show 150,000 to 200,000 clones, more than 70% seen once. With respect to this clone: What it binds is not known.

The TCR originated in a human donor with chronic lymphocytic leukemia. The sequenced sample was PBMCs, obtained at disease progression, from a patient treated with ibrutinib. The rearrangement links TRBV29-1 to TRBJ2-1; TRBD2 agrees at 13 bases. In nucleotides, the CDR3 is TGCAGCGTTGACCCTGGACTAGCGGGAGTTCATGAGCAGTTCTTC. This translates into CSVDPGLAGVHEQFF.